Listed below are T cell receptor beta chains from one sample, sequenced in a study of blood T cell repertoires in COVID-19. Sequenced by immunoSEQ multiplex PCR; TCRdb stores in-frame clones only, minus some. This sample carries 85,000 to 120,000 clones, about 91% of them seen once, and the ten largest clones take around 4%. The sequencing input was peripheral blood. Receptor source: a man aged 18 to 30 with acute or convalescent COVID-19. Both conserved end residues are part of each CDR3. Each record gives: CDR3 DNA, CDR3 protein, D gene, V gene, J gene, clone size. A D gene is named only where the DNA matches it firmly. Some rows mark clone size as missing; the rest say once, few, many or name a class of expanded clone.

DNA: TGTGCCAGCAGCCCCTGGGGTTCGGGGAAGGGATCACCCCTCCACTTT
CDR3: CASSPWGSGKGSPLHF
D: NA
V: TRBV7-8
J: TRBJ1-6
size: NA

DNA: TGCGCCAGCAGCGCTCGACAGGGGTTTGCTGGAAACACCATATATTTT
CDR3: CASSARQGFAGNTIYF
D: TRBD1
V: TRBV5-1
J: TRBJ1-3
size: NA

DNA: TGTGCCACCACCTGGGACTATTTGGGTGAGCAGTTCTTC
CDR3: CATTWDYLGEQFF
D: TRBD2
V: TRBV2
J: TRBJ2-1
size: NA

DNA: TGTGCCAGCAGCCAAGCTTGGGCAGGCGAGCAGTTCTTC
CDR3: CASSQAWAGEQFF
D: NA
V: TRBV14
J: TRBJ2-1
size: NA

DNA: TGTGCCATCAGTGGAGGGACAGGGAGGGCTAACTATGGCTACACCTTC
CDR3: CAISGGTGRANYGYTF
D: TRBD1
V: TRBV10-3
J: TRBJ1-2
size: NA

DNA: TGTGCCAGCAGCTACGAACAGGGTGGTCGTGGTCAGCCCCAGCATTTT
CDR3: CASSYEQGGRGQPQHF
D: NA
V: TRBV7-9
J: TRBJ1-5
size: NA

DNA: TGTGCCAGCAGCTGGTCCGGGAGCCAGCAGCCCCAGCATTTT
CDR3: CASSWSGSQQPQHF
D: NA
V: TRBV7-9
J: TRBJ1-5
size: NA

DNA: TGTGCCAGCAGCCCAGGGGCCTTAAGTGCTTACGAGCAGTACTTC
CDR3: CASSPGALSAYEQYF
D: NA
V: TRBV25-1
J: TRBJ2-7
size: NA

DNA: TGTGCCAGTAGCACCTCGGGAGGGGGTCAGCCCCAGCATTTT
CDR3: CASSTSGGGQPQHF
D: NA
V: TRBV19
J: TRBJ1-5
size: NA

DNA: TGTGCCAGCAGCTTGGGCGGACAGGGTCCGGGGTCCTACGAGCAGTACTTC
CDR3: CASSLGGQGPGSYEQYF
D: TRBD1
V: TRBV5-4
J: TRBJ2-7
size: NA

DNA: TGTGCCAGCAGTGAGGGGCTTAGTAGTAATGAGCAGTTCTTC
CDR3: CASSEGLSSNEQFF
D: NA
V: TRBV6-1
J: TRBJ2-1
size: NA

DNA: TGTGCCAGCAGCTTCGGGACAGAACTTGCAACTAATGAAAAACTGTTTTTT
CDR3: CASSFGTELATNEKLFF
D: TRBD1
V: TRBV7-2
J: TRBJ1-4
size: NA

DNA: TGTGCCAGCAGTTACTCGGGGACAGGGGGATCCTATGGCTACACCTTC
CDR3: CASSYSGTGGSYGYTF
D: TRBD1
V: TRBV6-5
J: TRBJ1-2
size: NA

DNA: TGCAGCGTTGGGGTAACAGGCACAGATACGCAGTATTTT
CDR3: CSVGVTGTDTQYF
D: NA
V: TRBV29-1
J: TRBJ2-3
size: NA

DNA: TGTGCCAGCAGTGGGAGGACTGTCTTCGGTTCCTACGAGCAGTACTTC
CDR3: CASSGRTVFGSYEQYF
D: NA
V: TRBV27
J: TRBJ2-7
size: NA

DNA: TGCGCCAGCAGGCAAGGGACTAGCGGGGGCTTTATTCAGTACTTC
CDR3: CASRQGTSGGFIQYF
D: TRBD2
V: TRBV5-1
J: TRBJ2-4
size: NA

DNA: TGTGCCAGCAGTTGGGACAGGGGGCGTAATCAGCCCCAGCATTTT
CDR3: CASSWDRGRNQPQHF
D: TRBD1
V: TRBV2
J: TRBJ1-5
size: NA

DNA: TGTGCCAGCAGCCAAGAGGGGACTAGCGGGGGAACGCAGTATTTT
CDR3: CASSQEGTSGGTQYF
D: TRBD2
V: TRBV4-2
J: TRBJ2-3
size: NA

DNA: TGTGCCAGTAGTATACGGGGAGTCCCGAAGGGCACGTTCTTC
CDR3: CASSIRGVPKGTFF
D: NA
V: TRBV19
J: TRBJ2-1
size: NA

DNA: TGTGCCAGCAGCCAACGGGAAATCGGTGAAGCTTTCTTT
CDR3: CASSQREIGEAFF
D: NA
V: TRBV3-1/TRBV3-2
J: TRBJ1-1
size: NA

DNA: TGTGCCAGTAGTATAGCCCGGGACAGCTATGGCTACACCTTC
CDR3: CASSIARDSYGYTF
D: TRBD1
V: TRBV19
J: TRBJ1-2
size: once

DNA: TGTGCCTGGAGTGAACAGGGGAATCAGCCCCAGCATTTT
CDR3: CAWSEQGNQPQHF
D: TRBD1
V: TRBV30
J: TRBJ1-5
size: NA

DNA: TGTGCCTGGAGTGTAAACGGGAACCACGAGCAGTACTTC
CDR3: CAWSVNGNHEQYF
D: NA
V: TRBV30
J: TRBJ2-7
size: NA